Below, one TCR beta chain is given with its context. This record belongs to a study of blood T cell repertoires in COVID-19. Study in general: Sites across the United States, Italy and Spain contributed samples from acute and convalescent COVID-19.

V was clipped by 8 bases and J by 0 bases, with 19 bases between them. CDR3 length: 16 amino acids. Germline CDR1 is MNHEY and CDR2 is SMNVEV (reference sequence). Sequencing was performed with immunoSEQ multiplex PCR; in TCRdb, only in-frame clones are kept and a portion is missing. The sample lists about 300,000 clones, 85% to 90% seen once, with approximately 4% in the top ten. The clonotype comes from a woman aged 18-29 years with acute COVID-19. Sequencing was carried out using PBMCs or T cells enriched from blood (not recorded which). The chain carries TRBV27 and TRBJ1-2, with D possibly matching TRBD1 (6 bases). CDR3 residues: CASARKGDTSNYGYTF. The CDR3 DNA reads TGTGCCAGCGCCCGGAAGGGGGACACCTCTAACTATGGCTACACCTTC.